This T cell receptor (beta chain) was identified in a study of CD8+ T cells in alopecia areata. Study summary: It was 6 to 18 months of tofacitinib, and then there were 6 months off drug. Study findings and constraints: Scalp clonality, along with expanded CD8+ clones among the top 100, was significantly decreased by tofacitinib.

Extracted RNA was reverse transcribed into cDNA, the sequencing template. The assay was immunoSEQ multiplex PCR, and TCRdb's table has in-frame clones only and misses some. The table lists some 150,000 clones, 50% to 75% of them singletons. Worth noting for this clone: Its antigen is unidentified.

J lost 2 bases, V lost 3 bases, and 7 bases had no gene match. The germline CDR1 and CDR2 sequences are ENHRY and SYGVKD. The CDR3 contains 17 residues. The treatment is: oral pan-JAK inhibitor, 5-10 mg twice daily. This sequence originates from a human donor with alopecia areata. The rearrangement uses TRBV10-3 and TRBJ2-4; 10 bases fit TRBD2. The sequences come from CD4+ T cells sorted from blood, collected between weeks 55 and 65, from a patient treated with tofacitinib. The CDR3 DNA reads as TGTGCCATCAGTGACCCCAGCGGGGGGGTAACCAAAAACATTCAGTACTTC. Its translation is CAISDPSGGVTKNIQYF.